This TCR beta chain was documented in a study of T cells in Graves' hyperthyroidism and ophthalmopathy. Study details: Before any treatment, at initial diagnosis, peripheral blood was collected.

What was amplified from RNA transcripts were TCR beta CDR3 regions. Primed by the HTBI set, a first-round RT-PCR was run on the TCR CDR3. MiXCR, applied by TCRdb to the multiplex PCR reads, yields one record per CDR3 protein. The data show fewer than 400,000 distinct CDR3 sequences, approximately 14% seen once. This clonotype was seen many times. The antigen remains undetermined. General observations from the study: Most thyroid clonotypes expanded above 0.001 appeared in blood too.

Hyperthyroidism was newly diagnosed in patients aged 18 to 65 (duration under 2 months). First hyperthyroidism diagnosis is when the blood sample was obtained, before any ophthalmopathy symptoms. Germline V gene lookup returns CDR1 MNHEY and CDR2 SMNVEV (reference sequence). The junction had 7 bases not matched to a gene; V was cut back by 0 bases and J by 0 bases. The CDR3 runs 18 residues. Sequences were obtained from blood. The receptor comes from a woman aged 18-30 years with Graves' hyperthyroidism that later progressed to Graves' ophthalmopathy. The chain links TRBV27 to TRBJ2-3; 9 nucleotides match TRBD2. CDR3 in DNA: TGTGCCAGCAGTTTATCAGGACTAGCGAGGAGTAGCACAGATACGCAGTATTTT. The encoded protein is CASSLSGLARSSTDTQYF.